One sample yielded the 2 T cell receptor beta chains listed below, sequenced in a study of blood T cell repertoires in COVID-19. The table came from immunoSEQ multiplex PCR; TCRdb's copy has only in-frame clones and leaves some out. This table has about 69,000 clones, roughly 80% appearing once. The sample consisted of peripheral blood. These receptors were taken from a human donor in a cohort sampled during active COVID-19.

V gene TRBV4-1 combines with J gene TRBJ1-6; a weak D match, TRBD1 (6 bases). The germline V and J ends were trimmed by 1 base and 7 bases, with 11 bases remaining between them. Germline assignment: CDR1 MGHRA and CDR2 YSYEKL. This CDR3 spans 15 amino acids. The CDR3 region has the DNA TGCGCCAGCAGCCAAGTGTCAGGGGCCAATTCACCCCTCCACTTT. Its protein is CASSQVSGANSPLHF.

This clone came up a few times. This chain joins TRBV5-4 and TRBJ1-6; a possible D gene is TRBD1 (6 bases). Trimming cost V 2 bases and J 9 bases, with 15 bases left between them. CDR1 SGHNT and CDR2 YYREEE come from the germline V gene (reference sequence). CDR3 length: 15 residues. In DNA, the CDR3 is TGTGCCAGCAGCTTCGGGGCTCTGGGGGCTTCACCCCTCCACTTT. Translated: CASSFGALGASPLHF.